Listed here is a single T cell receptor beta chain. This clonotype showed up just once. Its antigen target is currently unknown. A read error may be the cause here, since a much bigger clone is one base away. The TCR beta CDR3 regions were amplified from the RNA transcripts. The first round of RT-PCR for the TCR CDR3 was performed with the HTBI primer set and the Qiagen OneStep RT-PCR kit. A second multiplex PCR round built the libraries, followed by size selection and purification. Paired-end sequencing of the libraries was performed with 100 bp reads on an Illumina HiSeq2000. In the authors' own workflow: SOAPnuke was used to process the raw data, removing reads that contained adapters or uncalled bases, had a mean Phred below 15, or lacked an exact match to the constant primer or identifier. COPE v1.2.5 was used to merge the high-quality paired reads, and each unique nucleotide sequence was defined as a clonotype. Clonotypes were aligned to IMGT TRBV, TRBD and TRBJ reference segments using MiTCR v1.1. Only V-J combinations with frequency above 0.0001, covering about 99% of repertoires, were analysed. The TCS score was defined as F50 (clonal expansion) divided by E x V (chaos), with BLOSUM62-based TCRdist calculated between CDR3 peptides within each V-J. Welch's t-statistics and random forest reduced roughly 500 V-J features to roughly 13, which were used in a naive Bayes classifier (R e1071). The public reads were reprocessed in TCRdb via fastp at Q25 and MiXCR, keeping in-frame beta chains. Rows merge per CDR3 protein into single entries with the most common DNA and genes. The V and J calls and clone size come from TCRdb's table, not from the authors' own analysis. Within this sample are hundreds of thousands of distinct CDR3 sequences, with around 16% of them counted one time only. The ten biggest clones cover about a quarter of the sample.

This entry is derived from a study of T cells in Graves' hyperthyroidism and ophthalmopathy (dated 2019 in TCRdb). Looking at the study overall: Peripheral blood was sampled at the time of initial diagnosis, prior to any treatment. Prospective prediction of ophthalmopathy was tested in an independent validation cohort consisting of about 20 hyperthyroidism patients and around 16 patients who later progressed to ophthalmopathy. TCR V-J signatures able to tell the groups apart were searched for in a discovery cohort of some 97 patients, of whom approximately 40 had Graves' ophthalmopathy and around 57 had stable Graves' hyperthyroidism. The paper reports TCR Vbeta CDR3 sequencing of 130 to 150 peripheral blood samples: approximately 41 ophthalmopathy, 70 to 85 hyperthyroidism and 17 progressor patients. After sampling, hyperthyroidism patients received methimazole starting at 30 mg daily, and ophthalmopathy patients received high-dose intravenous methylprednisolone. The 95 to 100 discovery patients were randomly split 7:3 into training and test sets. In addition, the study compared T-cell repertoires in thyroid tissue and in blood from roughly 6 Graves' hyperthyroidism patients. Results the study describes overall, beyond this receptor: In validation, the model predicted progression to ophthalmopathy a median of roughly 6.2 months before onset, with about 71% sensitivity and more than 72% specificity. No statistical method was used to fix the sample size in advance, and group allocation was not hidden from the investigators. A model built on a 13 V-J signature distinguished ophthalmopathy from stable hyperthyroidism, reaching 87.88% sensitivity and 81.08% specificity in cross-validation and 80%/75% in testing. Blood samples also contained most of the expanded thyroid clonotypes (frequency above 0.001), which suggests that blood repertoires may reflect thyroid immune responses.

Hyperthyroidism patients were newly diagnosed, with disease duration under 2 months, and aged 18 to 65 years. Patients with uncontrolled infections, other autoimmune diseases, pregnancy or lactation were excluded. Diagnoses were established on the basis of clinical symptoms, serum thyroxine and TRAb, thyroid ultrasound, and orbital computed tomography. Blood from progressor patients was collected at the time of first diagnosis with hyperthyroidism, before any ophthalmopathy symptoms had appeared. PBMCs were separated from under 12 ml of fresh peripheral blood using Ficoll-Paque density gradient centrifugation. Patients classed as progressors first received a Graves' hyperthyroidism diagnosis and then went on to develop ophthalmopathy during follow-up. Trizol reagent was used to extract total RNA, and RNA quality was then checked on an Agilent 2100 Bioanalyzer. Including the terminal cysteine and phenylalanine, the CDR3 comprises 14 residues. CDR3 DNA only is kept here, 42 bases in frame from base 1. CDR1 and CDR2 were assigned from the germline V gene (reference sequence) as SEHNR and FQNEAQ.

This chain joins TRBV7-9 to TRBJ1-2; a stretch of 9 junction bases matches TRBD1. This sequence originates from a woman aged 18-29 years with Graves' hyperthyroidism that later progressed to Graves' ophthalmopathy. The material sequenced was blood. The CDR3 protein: CASSPTGGSYGHTF. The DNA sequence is TGTGCCAGCAGCCCTACAGGGGGCTCCTATGGCCACACCTTC.